Below are 5 T cell receptor beta chains sequenced from a single sample in a study of OX40 agonist ivuxolimab in advanced cancers. Using immunoSEQ multiplex PCR, the repertoire was profiled, and TCRdb retains in-frame clones only, with some absent. The table lists tens of thousands of clones, approximately 86% of them singletons. The sequencing here drew on CD4+ or CD8+ T cells sorted from blood, taken in a trial of the OX40 agonist ivuxolimab. These receptors were obtained from an adult with an advanced solid tumor such as melanoma, head and neck, liver or kidney cancer.

The rearrangement uses TRBV30 and TRBJ1-2, with 10 bases aligning to TRBD1. Germline assignment: CDR1 GTSNPN and CDR2 SVGIG (reference sequence). V lost 3 bases to trimming and J lost 8 bases; unmatched junction nucleotides: 6. This CDR3 spans 13 amino acids. For the CDR3, the DNA is TGTGCCTGGAGATACGGGACAGGGGACGGCTACACCTTC. As protein: CAWRYGTGDGYTF. Looking up the rest from reference TRBV30 and TRBJ1-2 gives the full variable domain: SQTIHQWPATLVQPVGSPLSLECTVEGTSNPNLYWYRQAAGRGLQLLFYSVGIGQISSEVPQNLSASRPQDRQFILSSKKLLLSDSGFYLCAWRYGTGDGYTFGSGTRLTVV.

The CDR3 nucleotides are TGCGCCAGCAGCTTGAGTAACGGCGGGAGAATAGATACGCAGTATTTT. This sequence encodes CASSLSNGGRIDTQYF. V usage is TRBV5-1 and J usage is TRBJ2-3, with 7 bases matching TRBD2. This CDR3 comprises 16 residues. V lost 1 base to trimming and J lost 5 bases; unmatched junction nucleotides: 10. Germline assignment: CDR1 SGHRS and CDR2 YFSETQ.

The chain recombines TRBV11-2 with TRBJ1-2; D gene uncertain. The germline gives CDR1 SGHAT, CDR2 FQNNGV. V gave up 1 base and J gave up 7 bases, with 16 bases separating them. This CDR3 region has 15 residues. The CDR3 DNA reads TGTGCCAGCAGCTTAGGCGGAACAGACTATGGTGGCTACACCTTC. Translating gives CASSLGGTDYGGYTF. Full variable domain (missing parts from reference TRBV11-2 and TRBJ1-2): EAGVAQSPRYKIIEKRQSVAFWCNPISGHATLYWYQQILGQGPKLLIQFQNNGVVDDSQLPKDRFSAERLKGVDSTLKIQPAKLEDSAVYLCASSLGGTDYGGYTFGSGTRLTVV.

This chain uses TRBV28 with TRBJ1-2, with TRBD1 matching 9 bases. There are 16 residues in the CDR3. V trimming: 5 bases; J trimming: 1 base; junction bases outside the gene matches: 8. Germline assignment: CDR1 MDHEN and CDR2 SYDVKM. Here the CDR3 DNA reads TGTGCCAGCAGTGGATTTGACAGGGGGATTAACTATGGCTACACCTTC. Encoded protein: CASSGFDRGINYGYTF.

V and J are TRBV30 and TRBJ1-5; possibly TRBD1 for D (6 bases). Trimming stripped 2 bases from V and 6 bases from J, with 11 bases between. The CDR3 runs 13 residues. The germline CDR1 and CDR2 sequences are GTSNPN and SVGIG (reference sequence). The CDR3, as DNA: TGTGCCTGGAGTCTTCAGGGGCGTCAGCCCCAGCATTTT. Protein sequence: CAWSLQGRQPQHF.